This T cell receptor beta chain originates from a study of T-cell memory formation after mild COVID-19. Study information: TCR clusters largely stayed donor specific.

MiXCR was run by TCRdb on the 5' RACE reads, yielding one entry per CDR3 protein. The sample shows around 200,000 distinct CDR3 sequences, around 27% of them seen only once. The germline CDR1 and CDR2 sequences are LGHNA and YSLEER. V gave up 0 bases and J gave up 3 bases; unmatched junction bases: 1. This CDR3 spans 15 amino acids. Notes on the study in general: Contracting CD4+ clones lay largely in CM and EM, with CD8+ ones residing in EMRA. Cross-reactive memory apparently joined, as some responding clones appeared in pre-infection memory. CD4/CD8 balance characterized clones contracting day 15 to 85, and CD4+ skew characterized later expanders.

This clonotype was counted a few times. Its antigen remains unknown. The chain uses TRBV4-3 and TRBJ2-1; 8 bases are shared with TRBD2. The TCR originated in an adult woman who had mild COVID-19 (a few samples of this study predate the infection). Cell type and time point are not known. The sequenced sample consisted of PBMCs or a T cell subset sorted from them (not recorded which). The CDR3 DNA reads TGCGCCAGCAGCCAAGAGACTAGCGTCTACAATGAGCAGTTCTTC. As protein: CASSQETSVYNEQFF.